The source of this T cell receptor (beta chain) is a study of T cells after yellow fever vaccination. TCRdb redid the calling of the 5' RACE reads with MiXCR, one entry per CDR3 protein. The sample holds about 210,000 distinct CDR3 sequences; roughly 6.3% are singletons and the top ten take 0.8% to 1.2%. The sample holds a few counts of this clonotype. Germline assignment: CDR1 MGHDK and CDR2 SYGVNS. V shed 0 bases and J shed 3 bases, with 15 bases lying between them. The CDR3 consists of 16 residues. Material: CD4+ T cells sorted from PBMCs, obtained on the day of the yellow fever booster vaccination. This sequence was found in a man aged 25 to 40 who received the YFV17D yellow fever vaccine. The rearrangement joins TRBV25-1 to TRBJ2-7; D tentatively fits TRBD1 or TRBD2 (6 bases each). The CDR3 DNA reads as TGTGCCAGCAGTGAATATAAAGGGGGGCAGATCTACGAGCAGTACTTC. Protein: CASSEYKGGQIYEQYF.